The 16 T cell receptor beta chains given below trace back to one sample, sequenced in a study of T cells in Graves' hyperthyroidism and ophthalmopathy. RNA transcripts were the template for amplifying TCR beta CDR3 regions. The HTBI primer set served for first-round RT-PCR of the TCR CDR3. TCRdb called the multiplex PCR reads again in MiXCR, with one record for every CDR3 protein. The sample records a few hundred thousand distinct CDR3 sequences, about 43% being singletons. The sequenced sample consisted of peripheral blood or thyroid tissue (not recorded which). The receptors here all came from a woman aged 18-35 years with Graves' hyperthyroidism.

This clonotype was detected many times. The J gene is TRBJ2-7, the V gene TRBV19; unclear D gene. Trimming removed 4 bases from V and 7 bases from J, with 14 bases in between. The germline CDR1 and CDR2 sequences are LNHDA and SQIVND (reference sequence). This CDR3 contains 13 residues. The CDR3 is CASSTTKYVEQYF. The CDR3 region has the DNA TGTGCCAGTAGTACTACCAAGTACGTAGAGCAGTACTTC.

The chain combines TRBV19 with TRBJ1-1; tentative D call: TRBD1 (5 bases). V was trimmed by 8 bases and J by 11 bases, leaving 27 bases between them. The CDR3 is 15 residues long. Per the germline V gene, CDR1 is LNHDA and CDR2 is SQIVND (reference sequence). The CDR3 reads CASHGQGEGHRNAFF. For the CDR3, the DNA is TGTGCCAGTCACGGACAAGGTGAGGGCCACCGGAACGCTTTCTTT.

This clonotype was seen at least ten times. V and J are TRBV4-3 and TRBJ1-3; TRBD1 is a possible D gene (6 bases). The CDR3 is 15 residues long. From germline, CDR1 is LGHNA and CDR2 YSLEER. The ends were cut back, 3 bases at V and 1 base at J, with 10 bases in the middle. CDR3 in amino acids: CASSHDRGSGNTIYF. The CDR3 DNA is TGCGCCAGCAGCCACGATAGGGGGTCTGGAAACACCATATATTTT.

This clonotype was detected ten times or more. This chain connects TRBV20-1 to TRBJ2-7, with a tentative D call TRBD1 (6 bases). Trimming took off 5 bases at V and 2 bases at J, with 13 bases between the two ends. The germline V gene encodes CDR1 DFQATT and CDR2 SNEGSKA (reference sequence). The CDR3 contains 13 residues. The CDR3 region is CSAARDKTYEQYF. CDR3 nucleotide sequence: TGCAGTGCTGCCCGGGACAAAACCTACGAGCAGTACTTC.

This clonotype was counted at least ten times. This CDR3 reads CASSLGTNVLTF. The CDR3 nucleotides read TGTGCCAGCAGCTTAGGAACCAACGTCCTGACTTTC. The rearrangement joins TRBV7-8 to TRBJ2-6; D ambiguous. The CDR3 extends over 12 amino acids. V dropped 1 base and J dropped 8 bases, with 3 bases sitting between them. Germline V gives CDR1 SGHVS, CDR2 FQNEAQ.

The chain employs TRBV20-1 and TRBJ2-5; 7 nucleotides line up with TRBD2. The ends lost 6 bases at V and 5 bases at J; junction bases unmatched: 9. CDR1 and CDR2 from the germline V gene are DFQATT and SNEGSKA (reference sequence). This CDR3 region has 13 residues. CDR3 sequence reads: CSASSGGMETQYF. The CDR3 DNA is TGCAGTGCGTCCTCGGGGGGAATGGAGACCCAGTACTTC.

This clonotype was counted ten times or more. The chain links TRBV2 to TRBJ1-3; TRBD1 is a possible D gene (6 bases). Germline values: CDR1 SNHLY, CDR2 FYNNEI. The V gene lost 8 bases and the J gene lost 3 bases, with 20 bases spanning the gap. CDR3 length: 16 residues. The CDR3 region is CASEQGLSFGGNTIYF. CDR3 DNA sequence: TGTGCCAGCGAGCAGGGGCTAAGTTTCGGTGGAAACACCATATATTTT.

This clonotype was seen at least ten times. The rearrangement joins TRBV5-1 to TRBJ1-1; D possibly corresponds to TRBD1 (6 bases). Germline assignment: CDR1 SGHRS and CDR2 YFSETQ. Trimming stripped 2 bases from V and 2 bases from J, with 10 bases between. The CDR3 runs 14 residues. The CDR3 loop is CASSLPGANTEAFF. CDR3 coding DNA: TGCGCCAGCAGCTTACCGGGGGCAAACACTGAAGCTTTCTTT.

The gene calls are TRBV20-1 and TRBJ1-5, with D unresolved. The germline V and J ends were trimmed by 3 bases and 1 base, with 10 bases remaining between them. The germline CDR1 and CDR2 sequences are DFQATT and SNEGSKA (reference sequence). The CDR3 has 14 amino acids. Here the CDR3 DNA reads TGCAGTGCTAGTCAAACAGCAAGCAATCAGCCCCAGCATTTT. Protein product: CSASQTASNQPQHF.

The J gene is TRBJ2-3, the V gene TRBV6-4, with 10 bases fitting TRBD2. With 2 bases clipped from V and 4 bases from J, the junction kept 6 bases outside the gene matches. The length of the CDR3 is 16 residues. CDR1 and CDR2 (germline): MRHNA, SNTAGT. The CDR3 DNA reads TGTGCCAGCAGTGACGAGGCTAGCGGGAGTGCAGATACGCAGTATTTT. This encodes CASSDEASGSADTQYF.

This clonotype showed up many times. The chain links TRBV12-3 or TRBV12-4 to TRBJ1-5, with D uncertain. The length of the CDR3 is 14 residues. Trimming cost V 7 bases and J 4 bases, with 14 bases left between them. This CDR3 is CASNYGSLNQPQHF. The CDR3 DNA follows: TGTGCCAGCAATTATGGATCCCTTAATCAGCCCCAGCATTTT.

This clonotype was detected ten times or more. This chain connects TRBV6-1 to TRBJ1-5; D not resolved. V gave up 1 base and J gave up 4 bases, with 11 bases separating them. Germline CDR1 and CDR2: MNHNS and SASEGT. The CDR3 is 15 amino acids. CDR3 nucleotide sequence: TGTGCCAGCAGTGAAGGCAGTAGGAGGAATCAGCCCCAGCATTTT. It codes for CASSEGSRRNQPQHF.

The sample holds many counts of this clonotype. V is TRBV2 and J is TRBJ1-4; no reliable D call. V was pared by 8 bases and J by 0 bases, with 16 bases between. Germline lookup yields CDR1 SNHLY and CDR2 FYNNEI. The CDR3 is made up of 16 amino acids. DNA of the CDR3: TGTGCCAGCTCAAATCCCCGGACGGCAACTAATGAAAAACTGTTTTTT. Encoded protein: CASSNPRTATNEKLFF.

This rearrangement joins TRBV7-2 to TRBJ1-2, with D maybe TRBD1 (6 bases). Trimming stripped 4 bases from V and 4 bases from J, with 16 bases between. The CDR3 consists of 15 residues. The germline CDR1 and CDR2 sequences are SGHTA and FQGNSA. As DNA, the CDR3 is TGTGCCAGCAGCTCCTACCAGCGGGACACCTATGGCTACACCTTC. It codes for CASSSYQRDTYGYTF.

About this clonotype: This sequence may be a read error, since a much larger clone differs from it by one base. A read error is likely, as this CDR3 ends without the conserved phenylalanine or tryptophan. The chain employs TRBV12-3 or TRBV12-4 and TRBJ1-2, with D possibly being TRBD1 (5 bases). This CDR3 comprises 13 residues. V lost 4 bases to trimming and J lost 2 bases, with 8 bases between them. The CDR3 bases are TGTGCCAGCAGTTACGACAGAAACTATGGCTACACCCTC. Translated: CASSYDRNYGYTL.

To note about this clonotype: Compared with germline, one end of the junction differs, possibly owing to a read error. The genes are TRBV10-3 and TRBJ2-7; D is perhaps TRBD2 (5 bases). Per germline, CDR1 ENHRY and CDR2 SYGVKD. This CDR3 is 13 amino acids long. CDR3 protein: CASSEALEGEQYF. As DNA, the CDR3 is TGTGCCAGCAGTGAGGCACTAGAGGGCGAGCAGTACTTC.